What follows are 29 T cell receptor beta chains derived from one specimen sequenced in a study of TIL therapy for anti-PD-1-resistant metastatic lung cancer. Time point given: pre-treatment sample, taken before nivolumab and TIL therapy. This was the immunoSEQ v3 assay. Clones were read by immunoSEQ multiplex PCR, and TCRdb kept only the in-frame ones, dropping some. Among about 17,000 clones listed, roughly 85% were seen once. The material was blood, obtained at baseline. The receptors shown here come from a person between 30 and 80 years old with non-small cell lung cancer.

The rearrangement joins TRBV29-1 to TRBJ2-7; perhaps D is TRBD1 or TRBD2 (5 bases each). This CDR3 comprises 14 residues. Looked up from germline, CDR1 is SQVTM and CDR2 is ANQGSEA. V lost 6 bases and J 6 bases, leaving 21 bases between the germline ends. Here the CDR3 DNA reads TGCAGCGTCGCACCACAGGCTTCCCGGGGCGAGCAGTACTTC. Its protein is CSVAPQASRGEQYF.

This chain links TRBV6-5 with TRBJ2-3; possibly TRBD2 for D (6 bases). The V gene lost 6 bases and the J gene lost 2 bases, with 9 bases spanning the gap. Germline CDR1 is MNHEY and CDR2 is SVGAGI. The CDR3 sequence is 13 residues long. CDR3 protein: CASRRDFTDTQYF. The CDR3, as DNA: TGTGCCAGCAGAAGGGACTTCACAGATACGCAGTATTTT.

V is TRBV6-6 and J is TRBJ2-7; 10 bases are a match to TRBD1. Germline V gene lookup returns CDR1 MNHNY and CDR2 SVGAGI (reference sequence). Unmatched junction bases numbered 9, after V lost 5 bases and J lost 8 bases. The CDR3 has 14 residues. The CDR3: CASSDPGTGDKQYF. The CDR3 DNA reads as TGTGCCAGCAGTGACCCCGGGACAGGGGACAAGCAGTACTTC.

A few counts support this clone. V and J are TRBV7-3 and TRBJ2-6; the D gene is possibly TRBD2 (6 bases). The germline V gene has CDR1 SGHTA and CDR2 FQGTGA. Trimming cost V 6 bases and J 2 bases, with 11 bases left between them. The CDR3 has 15 amino acids. The CDR3 DNA reads as TGTGCCAGCAGAGCGGGCGTAACTGGGGCCAACGTCCTGACTTTC. It translates to CASRAGVTGANVLTF.

This rearrangement joins TRBV28 to TRBJ2-7, with 12 bases aligning to TRBD2. CDR3 size: 15 residues. Looked up from germline, CDR1 is MDHEN and CDR2 is SYDVKM. V dropped 10 bases and J dropped 5; count of bases not matched to a gene: 12. As DNA, the CDR3 is TGTGCCATCTCGGTTGTAGCTAGCGGGAGGGACGAGCAGTACTTC. Protein sequence: CAISVVASGRDEQYF.

The rearrangement joins TRBV28 to TRBJ1-5; a weak D match, TRBD1 (6 bases). V was pared by 7 bases and J by 3 bases, with 16 bases between. Germline CDR1 reads MDHEN; CDR2 reads SYDVKM. This CDR3 is built from 15 residues. The CDR3 DNA sequence: TGTGCCAGCAACAGGGAGGGGCGGCTCAATCAGCCCCAGCATTTT. Its translation is CASNREGRLNQPQHF.

The chain has TRBV18 and TRBJ2-3; D not certain. Germline V lookup: CDR1 KGHSH, CDR2 LQKENI. CDR3 length equals 14 residues. The V end lost 3 bases, the J end lost 0 bases, and 7 bases lay between the germline ends. This CDR3 is CASSPRLSTDTQYF. The CDR3 DNA is TGTGCCAGCTCACCGAGGCTTAGCACAGATACGCAGTATTTT.

This clone came up a few times. V is TRBV7-9 and J is TRBJ2-7; D gene uncertain. CDR1 and CDR2 from the germline V gene are SEHNR and FQNEAQ (reference sequence). The CDR3 has 14 residues. V was clipped by 0 bases and J by 2 bases, with 8 bases between them. CDR3 in DNA: TGTGCCAGCAGCTTAGCGGCGGTCGCCTACGAGCAGTACTTC. Translation gives CASSLAAVAYEQYF.

The rearrangement uses TRBV28 and TRBJ1-2; 7 nucleotides agree with TRBD1. After removal of 3 bases from V and 1 base from J, the junction contained 8 bases not matched to a gene. The CDR3 length is 16 residues. CDR1 and CDR2 (germline): MDHEN, SYDVKM. The CDR3 nucleotides read TGTGCCAGCAGTTTCGGGGGGACAGCTAGTAACTATGGCTACACCTTC. Its translation is CASSFGGTASNYGYTF.

The chain has TRBV6-5 and TRBJ1-3; D unresolved. Trimming stripped 4 bases from V and 0 bases from J, with 7 bases between. CDR1 is MNHEY, CDR2 SVGAGI, per germline. The length of the CDR3 is 14 residues. CDR3 in amino acids: CASSSPISGNTIYF. The CDR3 region has the DNA TGTGCCAGCAGTTCTCCTATCTCTGGAAACACCATATATTTT.

V usage is TRBV5-1 and J usage is TRBJ1-4; D remains unclear. The germline gives CDR1 SGHRS, CDR2 YFSETQ. Trimming removed 0 bases from V and 4 bases from J, with 7 bases in between. The CDR3 runs 14 residues. The CDR3 region has the DNA TGCGCCAGCAGCTTGGCGGCCGGTAATGAAAAACTGTTTTTT. Its translation is CASSLAAGNEKLFF.

The rearrangement links TRBV27 to TRBJ2-3, with TRBD2 matching over 10 bases. The CDR3 extends over 16 amino acids. Germline V gene sequence: CDR1 MNHEY, CDR2 SMNVEV (reference sequence). V lost 4 bases, J lost 0 bases, and 4 bases stayed unmatched. CDR3 sequence reads: CASSYSGGTSTDTQYF. In DNA form, the CDR3 reads TGTGCCAGCAGTTATAGCGGGGGGACTAGCACAGATACGCAGTATTTT.

The chain uses TRBV19 and TRBJ1-6; perhaps TRBD1 as D (6 bases). This CDR3 region has 14 residues. Germline CDR1 and CDR2: LNHDA and SQIVND (reference sequence). Trimming shortened V by 2 bases and J by 10 bases, and 12 bases separated the two germline ends. Written as DNA, the CDR3 is TGTGCCAGTAGTATAAGGCAGGGGAACTCACCCCTCCACTTT. Translation: CASSIRQGNSPLHF.

The sample holds one count of this clone. The rearrangement joins TRBV28 to TRBJ2-1; TRBD2 might be the D (7 bases). CDR1 is MDHEN, CDR2 SYDVKM, per germline. Trimming took off 1 base at V and 8 bases at J, with 21 bases between the two ends. This CDR3 comprises 17 residues. As DNA, the CDR3 is TGTGCCAGCAGTTTATCTTGGGAAGGGGGGGGTGTCGATGAGCAGTTCTTC. As protein: CASSLSWEGGGVDEQFF.

The chain joins TRBV2 to TRBJ2-7; D uncertain. V was clipped by 7 bases and J by 4 bases, with 17 bases between them. Germline assignment: CDR1 SNHLY and CDR2 FYNNEI. The CDR3 is 14 amino acids. This chain's CDR3 is CASKVRGNTYEQYF. As DNA, the CDR3 is TGTGCCAGCAAGGTTCGTGGGAACACGTACGAGCAGTACTTC.

This chain links TRBV12-3 or TRBV12-4 with TRBJ1-6, with D perhaps matching TRBD1 (6 bases). V was trimmed by 5 bases and J by 6 bases, leaving 8 bases between them. This CDR3 comprises 13 residues. The CDR3 DNA reads TGTGCCAGCAGTCTACAGGGTAATTCACCCCTCCACTTT. Translated: CASSLQGNSPLHF.

This chain links TRBV5-1 with TRBJ1-4, with D hard to call. Germline-derived CDR1 and CDR2 are SGHRS and YFSETQ. The length of the CDR3 is 13 residues. V lost 4 bases to trimming and J lost 5 bases, with 9 bases between them. CDR3 sequence: CASSGGRNEKLFF. The CDR3 DNA reads TGCGCCAGCAGCGGAGGACGGAATGAAAAACTGTTTTTT.

The CDR3 loop reads CSANGYTF. The CDR3 DNA is TGCAGTGCTAATGGCTACACCTTC. The gene calls are TRBV20-1 and TRBJ1-2; D gene unclear. This CDR3 has 8 residues. CDR1 is DFQATT, CDR2 SNEGSKA, per germline (reference sequence). The ends were cut back, 4 bases at V and 6 bases at J, with 0 bases in the middle.

This clone has just a few counts. The rearrangement joins TRBV5-1 to TRBJ2-3; D gene unclear. The V gene's germline CDR1 is SGHRS and CDR2 YFSETQ. The V end lost 7 bases, the J end lost 1 base, and 7 bases lay between the germline ends. The CDR3 has 12 residues. The CDR3 loop is CASVSGTDTQYF. The CDR3 nucleotides are TGCGCCAGCGTAAGCGGCACAGATACGCAGTATTTT.

CDR3: CASSYSMRPTEAFF. The CDR3, as DNA: TGTGCCAGCAGTTACTCGATGCGCCCGACTGAAGCTTTCTTT. The chain carries TRBV6-5 and TRBJ1-1; D unclear. Trimming took off 0 bases at V and 5 bases at J, with 10 bases between the two ends. The CDR3 sequence is 14 residues long. Germline CDR1 and CDR2: MNHEY and SVGAGI.

This chain uses TRBV19 with TRBJ1-2, with no clear D. This CDR3 is 12 amino acids long. Germline CDR1 and CDR2: LNHDA and SQIVND (reference sequence). The V and J ends lost 3 bases and 6 bases respectively, with 8 bases between them. The CDR3 region has the DNA TGTGCCAGTAGTATTGGAGGACATGGCTACACCTTC. It specifies CASSIGGHGYTF.

The rearrangement joins TRBV7-7 to TRBJ1-1, with D perhaps TRBD1 (5 bases). The CDR3 extends over 14 amino acids. CDR1 is SSHAT and CDR2 is FNYEAQ in the germline V gene (reference sequence). V lost 5 bases and J 4 bases, leaving 14 bases between the germline ends. The CDR3 sequence: CASSPEVGGTEAFF. Here the CDR3 DNA reads TGTGCCAGCAGCCCCGAGGTTGGGGGCACTGAAGCTTTCTTT.

J is TRBJ2-1 and V is TRBV28, with TRBD2 matching 10 bases. The CDR3 covers 16 residues. J gave up 10 bases and V 3 bases, and 12 bases lay outside the gene matches. Germline V gives CDR1 MDHEN, CDR2 SYDVKM. The CDR3 loop is CASSFRSGLAGDEQFF. CDR3 nucleotides: TGTGCCAGCAGTTTTCGTTCGGGGCTAGCGGGAGACGAGCAGTTCTTC.

The chain is built from TRBV6-4 and TRBJ2-1; TRBD2 matches at 9 bases. The CDR3 runs 15 residues. Trimming cost V 4 bases and J 0 bases; bases outside gene matches: 1. The germline CDR1 and CDR2 sequences are MRHNA and SNTAGT. This chain's CDR3 is CASSGTSDSYNEQFF. In nucleotides, the CDR3 is TGTGCCAGCAGTGGGACTAGCGACTCCTACAATGAGCAGTTCTTC.

This chain connects TRBV24-1 to TRBJ2-7; 11 bases align to TRBD2. V lost 3 bases to trimming and J lost 5 bases; unmatched junction nucleotides: 5. Per the germline V gene, CDR1 is KGHDR and CDR2 is SFDVKD. The CDR3 is 15 residues long. The CDR3 DNA reads TGTGCCACCAGTGATCCTACTAGCGGGAGAAACGAGCAGTACTTC. Translation: CATSDPTSGRNEQYF.

This chain connects TRBV5-1 to TRBJ2-3, with 8 bases lining up with TRBD2. Trimming at V came to 3 bases and at J to 1 base, leaving 13 bases not matched to a gene. Germline loops: CDR1 SGHRS, CDR2 YFSETQ. This CDR3 spans 18 amino acids. CDR3: CASSSVGLVTTGTDTQYF. DNA for the CDR3: TGCGCCAGCAGCTCCGTGGGACTAGTGACTACTGGCACAGATACGCAGTATTTT.

The sample holds a few counts of this clone. The chain links TRBV6-1 to TRBJ2-3, with 7 positions matching TRBD1. This CDR3 has 15 amino acids. Germline lookup yields CDR1 MNHNS and CDR2 SASEGT. The junction had 7 bases not matched to a gene; V was cut back by 2 bases and J by 5 bases. CDR3 in amino acids: CASSEQEGAGDTQYF. DNA of the CDR3: TGTGCCAGCAGTGAACAAGAGGGGGCGGGAGATACGCAGTATTTT.

V and J are TRBV4-2 and TRBJ1-6, with a weak D call TRBD1 (5 bases). Germline CDR1 LGHNA, CDR2 YNFKEQ. V was pared by 0 bases and J by 7 bases, with 19 bases between. This CDR3 has 18 residues. CDR3: CASSQDRSGGGSNSPLHF. The CDR3 DNA sequence: TGTGCCAGCAGCCAAGATAGGAGTGGCGGGGGGTCGAATTCACCCCTCCACTTT.

The CDR3 DNA reads TGTGCCACCACTTTCTCTAGCGGGACCGGGGAGCTGTTTTTT. This sequence encodes CATTFSSGTGELFF. The gene calls are TRBV2 and TRBJ2-2; the match to TRBD2 covers 8 bases. Germline V gene lookup returns CDR1 SNHLY and CDR2 FYNNEI. The J segment lost 5 bases and the V segment lost 10 bases, leaving 9 bases of the junction unmatched. CDR3 size: 14 residues.